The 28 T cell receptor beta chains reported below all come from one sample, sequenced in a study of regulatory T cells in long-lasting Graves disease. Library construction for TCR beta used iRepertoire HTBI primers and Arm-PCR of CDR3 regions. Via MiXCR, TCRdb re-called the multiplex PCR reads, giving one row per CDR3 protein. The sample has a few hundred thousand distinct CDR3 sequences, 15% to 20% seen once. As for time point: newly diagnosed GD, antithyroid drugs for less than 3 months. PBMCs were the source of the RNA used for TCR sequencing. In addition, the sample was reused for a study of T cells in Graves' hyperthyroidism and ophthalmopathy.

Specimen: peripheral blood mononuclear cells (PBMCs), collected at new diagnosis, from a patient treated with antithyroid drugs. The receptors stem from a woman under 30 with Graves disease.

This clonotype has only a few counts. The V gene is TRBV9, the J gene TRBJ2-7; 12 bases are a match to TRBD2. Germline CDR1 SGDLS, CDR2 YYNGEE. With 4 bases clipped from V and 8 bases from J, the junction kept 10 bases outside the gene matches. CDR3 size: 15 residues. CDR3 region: CASSLETSGSWKQYF. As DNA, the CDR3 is TGTGCCAGCAGCCTAGAGACTAGCGGGAGTTGGAAGCAGTACTTC.

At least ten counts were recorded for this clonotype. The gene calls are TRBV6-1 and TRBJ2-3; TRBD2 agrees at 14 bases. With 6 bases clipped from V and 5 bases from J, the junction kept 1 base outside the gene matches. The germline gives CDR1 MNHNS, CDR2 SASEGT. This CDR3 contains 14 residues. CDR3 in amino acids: CASSGLAGGDTQYF. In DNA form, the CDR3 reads TGTGCCAGCAGCGGACTAGCGGGAGGAGATACGCAGTATTTT.

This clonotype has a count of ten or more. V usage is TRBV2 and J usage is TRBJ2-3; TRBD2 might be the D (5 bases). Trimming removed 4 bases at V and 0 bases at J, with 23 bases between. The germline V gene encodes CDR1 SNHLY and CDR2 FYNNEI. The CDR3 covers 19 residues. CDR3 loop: CASSVGPRGSRGSTDTQYF. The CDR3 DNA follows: TGTGCCAGCAGTGTTGGACCTCGGGGATCCCGTGGTAGCACAGATACGCAGTATTTT.

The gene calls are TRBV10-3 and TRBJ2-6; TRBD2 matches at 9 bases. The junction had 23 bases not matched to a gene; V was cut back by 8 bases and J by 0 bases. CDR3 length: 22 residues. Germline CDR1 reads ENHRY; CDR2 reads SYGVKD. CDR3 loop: CAIPGGPRLSAGGISGANVLTF. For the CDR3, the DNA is TGTGCCATCCCTGGGGGACCCCGGCTGTCCGCGGGAGGGATCTCTGGGGCCAACGTCCTGACTTTC.

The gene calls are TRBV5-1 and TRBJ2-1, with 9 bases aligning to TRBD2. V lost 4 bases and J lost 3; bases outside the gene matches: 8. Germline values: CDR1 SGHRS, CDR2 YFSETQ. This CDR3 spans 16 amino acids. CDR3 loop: CASSSQGTSFYNEQFF. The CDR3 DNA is TGCGCCAGCAGCAGCCAAGGGACTAGCTTCTACAATGAGCAGTTCTTC.

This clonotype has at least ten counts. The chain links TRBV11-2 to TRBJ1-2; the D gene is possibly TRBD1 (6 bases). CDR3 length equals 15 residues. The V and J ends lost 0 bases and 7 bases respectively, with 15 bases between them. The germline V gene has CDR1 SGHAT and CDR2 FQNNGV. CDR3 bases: TGTGCCAGCAGCTTAGATGGTCCGGGGGCGACTGGCTACACCTTC. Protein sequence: CASSLDGPGATGYTF.

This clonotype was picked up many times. CDR3 in amino acids: CASSSQGWRGTYEQYF. CDR3 coding DNA: TGTGCCAGCAGTTCCCAAGGGTGGCGGGGTACCTACGAGCAGTACTTC. The chain is built from TRBV6-5 and TRBJ2-7, with D maybe TRBD2 (6 bases). Germline V gene lookup returns CDR1 MNHEY and CDR2 SVGAGI. Trimming shortened V by 4 bases and J by 2 bases, and 18 bases separated the two germline ends. The CDR3 spans 16 residues.

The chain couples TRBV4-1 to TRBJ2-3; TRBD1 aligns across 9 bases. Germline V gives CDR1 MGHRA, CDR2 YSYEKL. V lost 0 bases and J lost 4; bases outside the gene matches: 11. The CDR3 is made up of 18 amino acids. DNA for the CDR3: TGCGCCAGCAGCCAAGATTCGGTCCCGGGACAGGGCGCAGATACGCAGTATTTT. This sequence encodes CASSQDSVPGQGADTQYF.

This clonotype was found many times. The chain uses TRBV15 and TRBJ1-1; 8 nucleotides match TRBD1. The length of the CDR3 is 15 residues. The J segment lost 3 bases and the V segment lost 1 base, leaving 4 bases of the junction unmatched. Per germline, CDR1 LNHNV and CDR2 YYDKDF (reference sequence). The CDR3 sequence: CATSRVTGGYTEAFF. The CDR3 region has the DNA TGTGCCACCAGCAGAGTAACAGGGGGATACACTGAAGCTTTCTTT.

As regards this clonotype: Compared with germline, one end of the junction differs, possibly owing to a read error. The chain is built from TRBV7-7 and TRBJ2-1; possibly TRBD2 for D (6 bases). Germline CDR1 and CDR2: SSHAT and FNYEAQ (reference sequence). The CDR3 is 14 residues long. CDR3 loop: CASSFLGTPNEQFF. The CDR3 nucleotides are TGTGCTAGCAGCTTCCTCGGGACTCCTAATGAGCAGTTCTTC.

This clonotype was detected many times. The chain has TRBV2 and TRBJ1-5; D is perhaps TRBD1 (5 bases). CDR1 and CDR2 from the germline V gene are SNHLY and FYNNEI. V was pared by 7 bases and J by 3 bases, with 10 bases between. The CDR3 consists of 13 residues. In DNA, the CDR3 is TGTGCCAGCAACGGACAAGTCAATCAGCCCCAGCATTTT. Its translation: CASNGQVNQPQHF.

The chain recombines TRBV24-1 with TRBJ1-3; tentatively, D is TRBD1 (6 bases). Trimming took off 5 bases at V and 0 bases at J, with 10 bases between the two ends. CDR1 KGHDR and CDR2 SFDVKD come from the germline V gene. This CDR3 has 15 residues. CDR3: CATSVGGFSGNTIYF. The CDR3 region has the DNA TGTGCCACCAGTGTCGGGGGCTTCTCTGGAAACACCATATATTTT.

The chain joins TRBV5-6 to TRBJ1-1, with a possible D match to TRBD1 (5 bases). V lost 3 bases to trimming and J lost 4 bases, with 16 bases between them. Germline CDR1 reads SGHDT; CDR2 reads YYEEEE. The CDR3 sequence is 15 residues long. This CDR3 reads CASSSASSGRTEAFF. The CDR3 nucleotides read TGTGCCAGCAGCTCTGCTTCGTCGGGGCGCACTGAAGCTTTCTTT.

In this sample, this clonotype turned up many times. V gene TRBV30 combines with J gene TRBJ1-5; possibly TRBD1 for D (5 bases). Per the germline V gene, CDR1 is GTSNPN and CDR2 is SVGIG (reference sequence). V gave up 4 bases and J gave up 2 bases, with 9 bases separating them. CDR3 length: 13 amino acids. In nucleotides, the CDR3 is TGTGCCTGGAATGGGGGAGGCAATCAGCCCCAGCATTTT. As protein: CAWNGGGNQPQHF.

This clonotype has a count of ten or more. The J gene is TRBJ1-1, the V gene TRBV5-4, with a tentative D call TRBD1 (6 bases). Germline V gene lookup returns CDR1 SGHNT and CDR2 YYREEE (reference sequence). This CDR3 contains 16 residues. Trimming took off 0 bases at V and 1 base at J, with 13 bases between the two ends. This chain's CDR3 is CASSLGQASKNTEAFF. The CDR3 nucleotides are TGTGCCAGCAGCTTGGGACAGGCGTCGAAGAACACTGAAGCTTTCTTT.

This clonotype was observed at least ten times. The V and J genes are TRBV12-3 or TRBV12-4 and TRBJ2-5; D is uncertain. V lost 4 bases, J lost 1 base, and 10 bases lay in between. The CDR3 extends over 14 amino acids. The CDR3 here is CASSYATAQETQYF. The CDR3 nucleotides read TGTGCCAGCAGTTATGCGACTGCCCAAGAGACCCAGTACTTC.

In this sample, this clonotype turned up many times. CDR3 in DNA: TGTGCCAGCAAGGACAGTTACACCGGGGAGCTGTTTTTT. This gives the protein CASKDSYTGELFF. V gene TRBV5-6 combines with J gene TRBJ2-2; a possible D gene is TRBD1 (6 bases). CDR3 size: 13 residues. In germline, CDR1 is SGHDT, CDR2 YYEEEE. The V gene lost 6 bases and the J gene lost 3 bases, with 9 bases spanning the gap.

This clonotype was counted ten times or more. In DNA form, the CDR3 reads TGTGCCAGCAGCTTAGCCGGGACTAGCGGGACTCATGAGCAGTTCTTC. It translates to CASSLAGTSGTHEQFF. The chain combines TRBV5-4 with TRBJ2-1; the match to TRBD2 covers 13 bases. The germline CDR1 and CDR2 sequences are SGHNT and YYREEE (reference sequence). V lost 2 bases and J lost 8; bases outside the gene matches: 7. There are 16 residues in the CDR3. The full variable domain, its missing parts supplied by reference TRBV5-4 and TRBJ2-1, is ETGVTQSPTHLIKTRGQQVTLRCSSQSGHNTVSWYQQALGQGPQFIFQYYREEENGRGNFPPRFSGLQFPNYSSELNVNALELDDSALYLCASSLAGTSGTHEQFFGPGTRLTVL.

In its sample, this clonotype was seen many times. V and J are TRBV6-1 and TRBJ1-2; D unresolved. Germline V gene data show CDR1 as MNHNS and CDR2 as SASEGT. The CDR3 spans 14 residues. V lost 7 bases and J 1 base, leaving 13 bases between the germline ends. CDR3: CASTYLGINYGYTF. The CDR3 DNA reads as TGTGCCAGCACCTACCTTGGCATTAACTATGGCTACACCTTC.

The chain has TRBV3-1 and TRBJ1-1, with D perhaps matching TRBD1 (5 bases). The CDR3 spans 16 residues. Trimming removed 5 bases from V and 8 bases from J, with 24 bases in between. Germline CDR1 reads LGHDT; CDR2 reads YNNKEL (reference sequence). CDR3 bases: TGTGCCAGCAGCTCCACTTGGCGCAGGGCGAGCCTAGAAGCTTTCTTT. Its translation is CASSSTWRRASLEAFF.

The CDR3 DNA reads as TGTGCCAGTAGTATGGGACAGGGGGCTCAGCCCCAGCATTTT. Amino acid sequence: CASSMGQGAQPQHF. This rearrangement joins TRBV30 to TRBJ1-5, with 12 bases identical to TRBD1. V was clipped by 8 bases and J by 6 bases; unmatched bases: 8. Germline values: CDR1 GTSNPN, CDR2 SVGIG (reference sequence). The CDR3 length is 14 residues. Variable domain in full (rest from reference TRBV30 and TRBJ1-5): SQTIHQWPATLVQPVGSPLSLECTVEGTSNPNLYWYRQAAGRGLQLLFYSVGIGQISSEVPQNLSASRPQDRQFILSSKKLLLSDSGFYLCASSMGQGAQPQHFGDGTRLSIL.

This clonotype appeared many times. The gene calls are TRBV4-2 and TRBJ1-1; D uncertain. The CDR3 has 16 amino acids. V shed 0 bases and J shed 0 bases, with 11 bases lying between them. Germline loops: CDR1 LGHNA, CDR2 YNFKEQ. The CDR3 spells CASSQDPGPMNTEAFF. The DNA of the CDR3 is TGTGCCAGCAGCCAAGATCCCGGGCCAATGAACACTGAAGCTTTCTTT.

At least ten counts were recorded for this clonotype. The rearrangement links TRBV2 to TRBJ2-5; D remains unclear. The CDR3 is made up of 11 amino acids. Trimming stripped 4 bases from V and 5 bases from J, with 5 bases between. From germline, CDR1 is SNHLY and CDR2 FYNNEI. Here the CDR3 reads CASSGVETQYF. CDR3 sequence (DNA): TGTGCCAGCAGTGGGGTCGAGACCCAGTACTTC. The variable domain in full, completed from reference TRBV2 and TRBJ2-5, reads EPEVTQTPSHQVTQMGQEVILRCVPISNHLYFYWYRQILGQKVEFLVSFYNNEISEKSEIFDDQFSVERPDGSNFTLKIRSTKLEDSAMYFCASSGVETQYFGPGTRLLVL.

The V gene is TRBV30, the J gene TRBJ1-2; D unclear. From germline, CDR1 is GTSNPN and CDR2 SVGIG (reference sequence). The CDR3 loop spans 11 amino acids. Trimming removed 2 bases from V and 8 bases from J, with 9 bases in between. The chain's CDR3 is CAWSRPGGYTF. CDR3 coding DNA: TGTGCCTGGAGTCGGCCGGGGGGCTACACCTTC.

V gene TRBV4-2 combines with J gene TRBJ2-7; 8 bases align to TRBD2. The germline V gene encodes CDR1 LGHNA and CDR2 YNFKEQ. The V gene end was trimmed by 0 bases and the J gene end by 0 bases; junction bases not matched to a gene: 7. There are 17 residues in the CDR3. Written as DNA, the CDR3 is TGTGCCAGCAGCCAAGAGGAGGTAGCGGGGTCCTCCTACGAGCAGTACTTC. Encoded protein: CASSQEEVAGSSYEQYF.

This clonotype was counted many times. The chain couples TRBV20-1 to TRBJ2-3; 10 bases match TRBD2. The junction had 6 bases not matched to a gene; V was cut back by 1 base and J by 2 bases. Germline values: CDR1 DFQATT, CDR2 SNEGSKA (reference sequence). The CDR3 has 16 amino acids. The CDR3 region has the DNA TGCAGTGCTAGAGGAGTACTAGCGGGACTCACAGATACGCAGTATTTT. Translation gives CSARGVLAGLTDTQYF.

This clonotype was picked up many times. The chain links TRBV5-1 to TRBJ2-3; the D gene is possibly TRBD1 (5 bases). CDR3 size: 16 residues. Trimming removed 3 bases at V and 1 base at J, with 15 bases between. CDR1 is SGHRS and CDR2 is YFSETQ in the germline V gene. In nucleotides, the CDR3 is TGCGCCAGCAGCTCAGGGCGGCTTCCTGGCACAGATACGCAGTATTTT. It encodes CASSSGRLPGTDTQYF.

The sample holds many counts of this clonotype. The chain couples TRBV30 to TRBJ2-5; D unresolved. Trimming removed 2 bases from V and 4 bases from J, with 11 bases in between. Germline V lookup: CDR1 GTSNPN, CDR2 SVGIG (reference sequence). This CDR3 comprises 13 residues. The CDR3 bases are TGTGCCTGGAGTTCAGGTCTTGGAGAGACCCAGTACTTC. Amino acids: CAWSSGLGETQYF.